Listed here is a single T cell receptor beta chain. Its antigen is as yet unknown. The data stem from a study of cytomegalovirus exposure and HLA in healthy donors. Germline-derived CDR1 and CDR2 are MNHEY and SVGAGI. CDR3 size: 14 residues. Trimming removed 5 bases at V and 2 bases at J, with 10 bases between. Broader study findings: In a later analysis, a missense DCLRE1C variant was linked to TCR beta V- and J-gene trimming. There were some V segments, including TRBV6-2 and TRBV6-3, excluded as indistinguishable. Available immune exposure information was restricted to CMV serostatus only.

A multiplex PCR was run with 60 Vbeta primers and 13 Jbeta primers. Produced via immunoSEQ multiplex PCR; TCRdb's table is partial and in-frame only. The sample table includes about 72,000 clones. The sample taken for sequencing was PBMCs. The V call is TRBV6-5, the J call TRBJ1-3; D not certain. The TCR originated in a man in his forties in good health and CMV-seronegative. The CDR3 sequence: CASSQRATGNTIYF. The DNA of the CDR3 is TGTGCCAGCAGTCAGAGGGCAACTGGAAACACCATATATTTT.